The source of this T cell receptor (beta chain) is a study of blood T cell repertoires in COVID-19. TCRdb keeps only in-frame clones here, not all; method: immunoSEQ multiplex PCR. Here the sample spans fewer than 400,000 clones, approximately 91% being singletons. The CDR3 sequence is 14 residues long. V lost 5 bases, J lost 3 bases, and 7 bases stayed unmatched. Germline lookup yields CDR1 SGHNT and CDR2 YYREEE (reference sequence). This clone showed up just a few times. The participants were between roughly 18 and 100 years old and came from about two dozen US areas. Participants reported their clinical history, and cohort assignment relied on those reports. Within 2 weeks of study entry, exposed participants had contacted a PCR-confirmed or clinician-diagnosed COVID-19 case.

Input material: PBMCs or T cells enriched from blood (not recorded which). J is TRBJ1-1 and V is TRBV5-4, with TRBD1 identical over 7 bases. The source is a woman aged 25 to 39 who had been exposed to COVID-19. The CDR3 sequence: CASRPDRVDTEAFF. CDR3 in DNA: TGTGCCAGCAGACCCGACAGGGTTGACACTGAAGCTTTCTTT. The whole variable domain, remainder taken from reference TRBV5-4 and TRBJ1-1, is ETGVTQSPTHLIKTRGQQVTLRCSSQSGHNTVSWYQQALGQGPQFIFQYYREEENGRGNFPPRFSGLQFPNYSSELNVNALELDDSALYLCASRPDRVDTEAFFGQGTRLTVV.